Each of the 5 T cell receptor beta chains below was sequenced from the same sample in a study of blood T cell repertoires in COVID-19. The data were produced by immunoSEQ multiplex PCR, yet TCRdb's version contains in-frame clones alone and is incomplete. The sample carries roughly 29,000 clones, 77% recorded once. Sample: peripheral blood. The receptors stem from a woman in her 70s with active or convalescent COVID-19.

The chain employs TRBV5-6 and TRBJ1-2, with D unresolved. This CDR3 contains 13 residues. Per germline, CDR1 SGHDT and CDR2 YYEEEE. The V gene lost 0 bases and the J gene lost 8 bases, with 11 bases spanning the gap. In DNA form, the CDR3 reads TGTGCCAGCAGCTTGGAGAGGGCGCAAGGCTACACCTTC. Amino acid sequence: CASSLERAQGYTF.

The chain links TRBV11-3 to TRBJ2-5; tentatively, D is TRBD2 (6 bases). V was clipped by 2 bases and J by 5 bases, with 9 bases between them. CDR3 length: 13 residues. Per germline, CDR1 SGHNT and CDR2 YENEEA. In DNA form, the CDR3 reads TGTGCCAGCAGCTTAATTGGGACTGAGACCCAGTACTTC. This sequence encodes CASSLIGTETQYF.

This clone has a handful of counts. The chain is built from TRBV9 and TRBJ1-4, with TRBD1 identical over 9 bases. This CDR3 spans 16 amino acids. Germline-derived CDR1 and CDR2 are SGDLS and YYNGEE. V lost 3 bases and J lost 7; bases outside the gene matches: 10. CDR3 sequence (DNA): TGTGCCAGCAGCGCCGGGACAGGGATCGGCGGTGAAAAACTGTTTTTT. Amino acid sequence: CASSAGTGIGGEKLFF.

The rearrangement uses TRBV7-9 and TRBJ2-7; possible D gene TRBD1, 5 bases. CDR1 and CDR2 (germline): SEHNR, FQNEAQ (reference sequence). The CDR3 totals 13 residues. The V end was cut by 6 bases, the J end by 1 base, with 10 bases between. CDR3: CASRITGSYEQYF. The CDR3 nucleotides read TGTGCCAGCAGGATAACAGGATCCTACGAGCAGTACTTC. The full variable domain, in which reference TRBV7-9 and TRBJ2-7 provide the parts outside the CDR3, is DTGVSQNPRHKITKRGQNVTFRCDPISEHNRLYWYRQTLGQGPEFLTYFQNEAQLEKSRLLSDRFSAERPKGSFSTLEIQRTEQGDSAMYLCASRITGSYEQYFGPGTRLTVT.

The chain recombines TRBV29-1 with TRBJ2-1, with TRBD2 identical over 7 bases. Trimming cost V 4 bases and J 10 bases; bases outside gene matches: 10. The CDR3 loop spans 13 amino acids. Germline loops: CDR1 SQVTM, CDR2 ANQGSEA. DNA for the CDR3: TGCAGCGTTGTTCAGCGGGAACATGCCGAGCAGTTCTTC. Encoded protein: CSVVQREHAEQFF.